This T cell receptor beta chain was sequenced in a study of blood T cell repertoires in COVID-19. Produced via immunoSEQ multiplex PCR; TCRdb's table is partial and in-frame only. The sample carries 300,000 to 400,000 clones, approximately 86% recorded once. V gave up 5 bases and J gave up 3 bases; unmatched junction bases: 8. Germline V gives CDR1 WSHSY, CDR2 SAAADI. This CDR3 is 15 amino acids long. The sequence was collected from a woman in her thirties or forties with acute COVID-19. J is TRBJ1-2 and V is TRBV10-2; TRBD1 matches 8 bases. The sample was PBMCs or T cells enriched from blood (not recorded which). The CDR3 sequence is CASSWTGFMDYGYTF. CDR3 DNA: TGCGCCAGCAGTTGGACAGGGTTCATGGACTATGGCTACACCTTC.